These 14 T cell receptor beta chains were all obtained from the same sample, sequenced in a study of T cells in Graves' hyperthyroidism and ophthalmopathy (dated by TCRdb to between 2018 and 2020). To prepare the library, multiplex PCR was applied. This sample was sequenced with an Illumina HiSeq 2000. TCR beta CDR3 regions were amplified from RNA transcripts. The TCR CDR3 was subjected to a first round of RT-PCR using the HTBI primer set and the Qiagen OneStep RT-PCR kit. The raw public reads went through TCRdb reprocessing: fastp at Q25, MiXCR clone calling, in-frame beta chains kept. Each CDR3 protein appears once, grouped with its most common genes and DNA. Counted in this sample were about 640,000 distinct CDR3 sequences; about a fifth of them appeared once. The ten largest clones take up 30% to 40% of the sample. Specimen: blood. Receptors originate from a man younger than 45 with Graves' ophthalmopathy.

The chain links TRBV5-1 to TRBJ2-7; the D gene could be TRBD1 or TRBD2 (5 bases each). The CDR3 has 13 amino acids. V lost 4 bases, J lost 5 bases, and 13 bases lay in between. Germline V gene sequence: CDR1 SGHRS, CDR2 YFSETQ. The CDR3: CASSGSIGDEQYF. Here the CDR3 DNA reads TGCGCCAGCAGCGGGAGTATAGGGGACGAGCAGTACTTC.

V is TRBV3-1 and J is TRBJ2-5; 12 bases are a match to TRBD2. The germline V gene has CDR1 LGHDT and CDR2 YNNKEL (reference sequence). The CDR3 runs to 18 residues. V lost 4 bases, J lost 0 bases, and 9 bases stayed unmatched. CDR3 sequence: CASSPRLAGAGYQETQYF. The CDR3 DNA follows: TGTGCCAGCAGCCCACGACTAGCGGGAGCCGGGTACCAAGAGACCCAGTACTTC.

This clonotype was counted only a few times. The chain combines TRBV6-2 or TRBV6-3 with TRBJ2-3; D gene ambiguous. V shed 8 bases and J shed 2 bases, with 8 bases lying between them. This CDR3 region has 12 residues. Germline loops: CDR1 MNHEY, CDR2 SVGEGT. In DNA form, the CDR3 reads TGTGCCAGCGGGCCCCCCACAGATACGCAGTATTTT. Amino acids: CASGPPTDTQYF.

This clonotype was observed a few times. This chain links TRBV6-1 with TRBJ2-1; the match to TRBD2 covers 10 bases. Germline V gene data show CDR1 as MNHNS and CDR2 as SASEGT. The J segment lost 1 base and the V segment lost 6 bases, leaving 9 bases of the junction unmatched. The CDR3 spans 17 residues. The CDR3 sequence: CASRAQLLAGSYNEQFF. The CDR3 nucleotides are TGTGCCAGCAGAGCTCAGCTACTAGCGGGATCCTACAATGAGCAGTTCTTC.

V and J are TRBV15 and TRBJ1-1; maybe TRBD1 (6 bases). V was clipped by 0 bases and J by 13 bases, with 12 bases between them. This CDR3 contains 12 residues. Looked up from germline, CDR1 is LNHNV and CDR2 is YYDKDF (reference sequence). As DNA, the CDR3 is TGTGCCACCAGCAGAGACCGAAGAGGGGGTTTCTTT. This encodes CATSRDRRGGFF.

This chain connects TRBV25-1 to TRBJ2-1; D tentatively reads TRBD1 or TRBD2 (6 bases each). V shed 3 bases and J shed 0 bases, with 15 bases lying between them. This CDR3 comprises 17 residues. CDR1 and CDR2 (germline): MGHDK, SYGVNS. This CDR3 reads CASSEMGGSTSYNEQFF. The CDR3 coding sequence is TGTGCCAGCAGTGAGATGGGGGGCTCCACCTCCTACAATGAGCAGTTCTTC.

This clonotype was detected only a few times. The rearrangement joins TRBV10-2 to TRBJ1-5; no clear D gene. Germline V lookup: CDR1 WSHSY, CDR2 SAAADI. The CDR3 extends over 14 amino acids. The V end was cut by 3 bases, the J end by 1 base, with 7 bases between. Here the CDR3 reads CASSDTRSNQPQHF. CDR3 DNA sequence: TGCGCCAGCAGTGACACCCGGAGCAATCAGCCCCAGCATTTT.

The chain is built from TRBV2 and TRBJ2-4, with 7 nucleotides matching TRBD2. CDR1 and CDR2 from the germline V gene are SNHLY and FYNNEI. The V segment lost 4 bases and the J segment 1 base; nucleotides outside the gene matches: 4. The CDR3 runs 15 residues. The chain's CDR3 is CASSGSSGAKNIQYF. In DNA form, the CDR3 reads TGTGCCAGCAGTGGAAGTAGCGGGGCCAAAAACATTCAGTACTTC.

The sample holds many counts of this clonotype. The gene calls are TRBV6-5 and TRBJ1-1; tentatively, D is TRBD1 (5 bases). The V end lost 0 bases, the J end lost 10 bases, and 12 bases lay between the germline ends. This CDR3 region has 13 residues. From germline, CDR1 is MNHEY and CDR2 SVGAGI. Here the CDR3 DNA reads TGTGCCAGCAGTTACTCGGCAGGGCGGGGAGCTTTCTTT. Its translation: CASSYSAGRGAFF.

V gene TRBV20-1 combines with J gene TRBJ2-5; TRBD2 agrees at 11 bases. Per the germline V gene, CDR1 is DFQATT and CDR2 is SNEGSKA (reference sequence). The ends lost 1 base at V and 9 bases at J; junction bases unmatched: 16. CDR3 size: 17 residues. This CDR3 is CSARAAGTSGGRWAQYF. The CDR3, as DNA: TGCAGTGCTAGAGCCGCCGGGACTAGCGGAGGCCGTTGGGCCCAGTACTTC.

Only a few counts were recorded for this clonotype. This rearrangement joins TRBV20-1 to TRBJ1-1, with D maybe TRBD1 (5 bases). V was trimmed by 0 bases and J by 1 base, leaving 9 bases between them. The CDR3 has 14 amino acids. CDR1 and CDR2 (germline): DFQATT, SNEGSKA (reference sequence). In DNA, the CDR3 is TGCAGTGCTAGAGATAAGGGGAGGAACACTGAAGCTTTCTTT. As protein: CSARDKGRNTEAFF.

This clonotype was seen a few times. This rearrangement joins TRBV6-1 to TRBJ2-1; no reliable D call. Trimming stripped 1 base from V and 2 bases from J, with 9 bases between. The CDR3 spans 15 residues. Germline CDR1 MNHNS, CDR2 SASEGT. Here the CDR3 DNA reads TGTGCCAGCAGTGAAGATCAGGACCCCTACAATGAGCAGTTCTTC. Its translation: CASSEDQDPYNEQFF.

This clonotype was counted at least ten times. This chain joins TRBV12-3 or TRBV12-4 and TRBJ1-1, with D possibly being TRBD1 (6 bases). The CDR3 has 17 amino acids. The ends were cut back, 4 bases at V and 4 bases at J, with 22 bases in the middle. The CDR3 DNA reads as TGTGCCAGCAGTTCACCGACTCGGGACACCCTTTTCACTGAAGCTTTCTTT. As protein: CASSSPTRDTLFTEAFF.

This clonotype was picked up a small number of times. In DNA form, the CDR3 reads TGTGCCATCAGTGAGTCGATAACATCCAGCACAGATACGCAGTATTTT. This sequence encodes CAISESITSSTDTQYF. The rearrangement links TRBV10-3 to TRBJ2-3; the D is unclear. Germline loops: CDR1 ENHRY, CDR2 SYGVKD. The CDR3 is 16 amino acids. The germline V and J ends were trimmed by 0 bases and 0 bases, with 10 bases remaining between them.